Listed below are T cell receptor beta chains from one sample, sequenced in a study of blood T cell repertoires in COVID-19. Using immunoSEQ multiplex PCR, the repertoire was profiled, and TCRdb retains in-frame clones only, with some absent. The table has tens of thousands of clones, around 88% seen once. Sequencing was done on a sample of peripheral blood. These receptors were obtained from a woman in her 70s with acute or convalescent COVID-19. CDR3s include the opening cysteine and the closing phenylalanine or tryptophan. Expanded clones get a size class; other rows say once, few or many, or leave the size out.

abundance,j_gene,v_gene,CDR3aa
NA,TRBJ2-7,TRBV11-2,CASSPGWGGSYEQYF
NA,TRBJ2-2,TRBV7-3,CASSAPGTTNTGELFF
NA,TRBJ2-1,TRBV4-1,CASSQGAGSSYNEQFF
NA,TRBJ1-6,TRBV9,CASSKAYEDRLFVDSPLHF
NA,TRBJ1-1,TRBV10-3,CAISESIQGAVGTEAFF
once,TRBJ1-5,TRBV10-2,CASSADRGSSQPQHF
once,TRBJ2-5,TRBV24-1,CATSDYNGETQYF
NA,TRBJ1-1,TRBV5-1,CASSLEPGQRNTEAFF
NA,TRBJ2-7,TRBV4-1,CASSHGTSGGSRYEQYF
NA,TRBJ2-1,TRBV6-5,CASIKTSGSRGEQFF
NA,TRBJ2-7,TRBV20-1,CSASSRAGGRHEQYF
NA,TRBJ2-3,TRBV6-5,CASSSSGRGTDTQYF
few,TRBJ2-2,TRBV7-6,CASSLNRAGVKNTGELFF
NA,TRBJ2-1,TRBV5-1,CASSNRQGLPYNEQFF
NA,TRBJ2-1,TRBV5-1,CASSFFRGSSYNEQFF
NA,TRBJ2-3,TRBV15,CATSRDGAGGADTQYF
NA,TRBJ1-4,TRBV13,CASSPSRAGPTNEKLFF
NA,TRBJ1-2,TRBV24-1,CATSEHGGRGDGYTF
NA,TRBJ2-3,TRBV7-3,CASSLTVTSGLRTDTQYF
NA,TRBJ2-7,TRBV4-1,CASSHPGLTSYEQYF
NA,TRBJ2-1,TRBV11-2,CASSLGLAYNEQFF
NA,TRBJ2-7,TRBV21-1,CASARQDYEQYF
NA,TRBJ2-3,TRBV2,CASRGTSGSGDTQYF
NA,TRBJ1-2,TRBV7-8,CASSLDPADGGYGYTF
NA,TRBJ2-4,TRBV4-2,CASSPTSGSIQYF
NA,TRBJ1-6,TRBV6-5,CASSDRNSPLHF
once,TRBJ2-1,TRBV28,CASVRAGVPGEQFF
NA,TRBJ1-2,TRBV3-1/TRBV3-2,CASSQASAQVRYGYTF
NA,TRBJ2-7,TRBV6-5,CASTRGGQYEQYF
once,TRBJ1-2,TRBV7-9,CASSLDSNIYGYTF
once,TRBJ1-4,TRBV19,CASSIITGTTKVELFF
NA,TRBJ2-7,TRBV2,CASRGTGTTYEQYF
NA,TRBJ2-5,TRBV5-6,CASSSLSGGETQYF
NA,TRBJ2-7,TRBV3-1/TRBV3-2,CASSLTGDEQYF
NA,TRBJ2-5,TRBV7-6,CASKPIGGTQETQYF
NA,TRBJ1-5,TRBV6-5,CASSYRGNQPQHF
NA,TRBJ1-2,TRBV2,CASNGQGLDGYTF